This T cell receptor (beta chain) was sequenced during a study of post-analysis software for immune sequencing data. Study outcomes and limitations: Four or five TRBV segments (TRBV5-6, TRBV5-1 and TRBV20-1 among them) occurred more frequently in patients than in controls.

As for this clonotype: Its antigen is undetermined. A read error may produce the germline difference seen at one junction end.

Libraries were made from TCR beta cDNA, and they carried unique molecular identifiers. Via MiXCR, TCRdb re-called the PCR reads, giving one row per CDR3 protein. The repertoire includes over 250,000 distinct CDR3 sequences, 36% of them detected once, and under 5.5% sits in the top ten. The CDR3 has 16 amino acids. The chain is built from TRBV12-3 or TRBV12-4 and TRBJ2-1; 16 bases are shared with TRBD2. Sequenced sample: blood. The origin of this receptor is a girl aged 5 to 17 with multiple sclerosis. CDR3 sequence: CTSSFGTSGRAYEQFF. In DNA form, the CDR3 reads TGTACCAGCAGTTTTGGGACTAGCGGGAGGGCCTATGAGCAGTTCTTC.